A selection of T cell receptor beta chains follows, all from one sample in a study of OX40 agonist ivuxolimab in advanced cancers. Method: immunoSEQ multiplex PCR; TCRdb's copy keeps in-frame clones and lacks some. Among more than 30,000 clones listed, around 85% were seen once. The source was CD4+ or CD8+ T cells sorted from blood, collected in a trial of the OX40 agonist ivuxolimab. Every receptor here comes from an adult with an advanced solid tumor such as melanoma, head and neck, liver or kidney cancer. Both conserved end residues are part of each CDR3. The D gene is left open where the match is weak. Rows may omit the clone size; those that give it use once, few, many or a size class.

clone size	J gene	D gene	V gene	CDR3 protein	CDR3 DNA
-	TRBJ2-7	TRBD1	TRBV6-1	CASSAGTGTYEQYF	TGTGCCAGCAGTGCCGGGACAGGGACCTACGAGCAGTACTTC
few	TRBJ1-6	-	TRBV19	CASSIGSNSPLHF	TGTGCCAGTAGTATTGGGTCGAACTCACCCCTCCACTTT
-	TRBJ1-5	-	TRBV28	CASSFSGIYQPQHF	TGTGCCAGCAGTTTCTCAGGGATATATCAGCCCCAGCATTTT
once	TRBJ2-7	-	TRBV7-2	CASSLGIPEQYF	TGTGCCAGCAGCTTAGGAATCCCCGAGCAGTACTTC
-	TRBJ1-6	TRBD1	TRBV6-5	CASSEGQGNSPLHF	TGTGCCAGCAGTGAAGGACAGGGTAATTCACCCCTCCACTTT
-	TRBJ2-3	-	TRBV20-1	CSALYLDTQYF	TGCAGTGCCCTCTACCTAGATACGCAGTATTTT
-	TRBJ1-2	-	TRBV6-1	CAIGRASYGYTF	TGTGCCATCGGCCGAGCTTCATATGGCTACACCTTC
-	TRBJ1-1	TRBD1	TRBV19	CASSLGQGRTEAFF	TGTGCCAGTAGTCTAGGACAGGGTCGGACTGAAGCTTTCTTT
-	TRBJ2-7	TRBD2	TRBV30	CAGRDTYEQYF	TGTGCCGGGAGGGATACCTACGAGCAGTACTTC
-	TRBJ2-2	TRBD1	TRBV29-1	CSAKPTGGSTGELFF	TGCAGCGCAAAACCGACAGGGGGAAGCACCGGGGAGCTGTTTTTT
-	TRBJ1-1	-	TRBV5-1	CASGGGMNTEAFF	TGCGCCAGCGGAGGGGGGATGAACACTGAAGCTTTCTTT
-	TRBJ1-6	TRBD1	TRBV25-1	CASSVWDSYSPLHF	TGTGCCAGCAGTGTATGGGACAGCTATTCACCCCTCCACTTT
-	TRBJ1-1	TRBD1	TRBV11-2	CASSLTGGKWNTEAFF	TGTGCCAGCAGCTTGACAGGGGGCAAATGGAACACTGAAGCTTTCTTT
-	TRBJ1-2	-	TRBV29-1	CSAGTNYGYTF	TGCAGCGCAGGGACTAACTATGGCTACACCTTC
-	TRBJ2-7	TRBD1	TRBV28	CASRSGTDSYEQYF	TGTGCCAGCAGGTCGGGGACAGACTCCTACGAGCAGTACTTC
once	TRBJ1-6	-	TRBV5-1	CASSLLGIRGNSPLHF	TGCGCCAGCAGCTTGTTGGGGATAAGGGGTAATTCACCCCTCCACTTT
-	TRBJ2-1	TRBD1	TRBV6-5	CASSYSRAGGREQFF	TGTGCCAGCAGTTACTCGAGGGCAGGGGGCCGTGAGCAGTTCTTC
-	TRBJ2-7	TRBD1	TRBV7-9	CASSPSTDRGRISYYEQYF	TGTGCCAGCAGCCCTTCAACGGACAGGGGGCGAATAAGTTACTACGAGCAGTACTTC
-	TRBJ1-5	-	TRBV19	CASSSPQGLGNQPQHF	TGTGCCAGTAGTTCCCCACAGGGTCTGGGCAATCAGCCCCAGCATTTT
once	TRBJ1-1	TRBD1	TRBV7-6	CASSLVGGGGGEAFF	TGTGCCAGCAGCTTAGTTGGAGGGGGCGGGGGTGAAGCTTTCTTT
-	TRBJ2-2	-	TRBV2	CASRAGELFF	TGTGCCAGCCGAGCCGGGGAGCTGTTTTTT
-	TRBJ2-3	-	TRBV7-6	CASSLAGAQPTDTQYF	TGTGCCAGCAGCTTAGCGGGGGCCCAACCCACAGATACGCAGTATTTT
-	TRBJ1-3	-	TRBV6-6	CASSYPPAGNTIYF	TGTGCCAGCAGTTACCCGCCCGCTGGAAACACCATATATTTT
once	TRBJ1-4	TRBD1	TRBV18	CASSPSGTDEKLFF	TGTGCCAGCTCACCTTCCGGGACAGACGAAAAACTGTTTTTT
-	TRBJ2-7	-	TRBV29-1	CSVEDGARGEQYF	TGCAGCGTTGAAGATGGGGCCCGGGGCGAGCAGTACTTC
once	TRBJ2-3	-	TRBV5-4	CASSLTGDTQYF	TGTGCCAGCAGCCTTACAGGCGATACGCAGTATTTT
-	TRBJ2-1	-	TRBV29-1	CSVAGFYSHNEQFF	TGCAGCGTTGCTGGGTTTTACAGTCACAATGAGCAGTTCTTC
once	TRBJ1-1	-	TRBV27	CASSLIRGGPTEAFF	TGTGCCAGCAGTTTAATTAGGGGAGGTCCCACTGAAGCTTTCTTT
-	TRBJ2-1	TRBD2	TRBV19	CASSSRLAGGYNEQFF	TGTGCCAGTAGTTCCAGACTAGCGGGGGGGTACAATGAGCAGTTCTTC
-	TRBJ1-3	TRBD1	TRBV10-3	CAISESSADRGGGNTIYF	TGTGCCATCAGTGAGTCGTCGGCGGACAGGGGAGGTGGAAACACCATATATTTT
few	TRBJ2-5	-	TRBV18	CASSPVGETQYF	TGTGCCAGCTCACCCGTCGGGGAGACCCAGTACTTC
-	TRBJ1-6	-	TRBV27	CASSLEGLNPHSPLHF	TGTGCCAGCAGTTTAGAGGGTCTTAACCCCCATTCACCCCTCCACTTT
-	TRBJ2-1	-	TRBV18	CASSPPSAGVAPDEQFF	TGTGCCAGCTCACCACCGTCAGCCGGGGTGGCGCCCGATGAGCAGTTCTTC
-	TRBJ1-5	-	TRBV19	CASSSWADSNQPQHF	TGTGCCAGTAGTAGCTGGGCGGATAGCAATCAGCCCCAGCATTTT
-	TRBJ2-7	TRBD2	TRBV5-1	CASSLGGGLTYEQYF	TGCGCCAGCAGCTTGGGGGGAGGGCTTACCTACGAGCAGTACTTC
-	TRBJ2-3	-	TRBV2	CASSAGTYGTDTQYF	TGTGCCAGCAGTGCGGGTACCTATGGGACAGATACGCAGTATTTT
-	TRBJ2-2	-	TRBV5-6	CASSLGGQPNTGELFF	TGTGCCAGCAGCTTGGGAGGACAGCCGAACACCGGGGAGCTGTTTTTT
-	TRBJ2-7	-	TRBV30	CASAWGPSSYEQYF	TGTGCCTCTGCTTGGGGCCCGAGCTCCTACGAGCAGTACTTC
once	TRBJ2-1	-	TRBV5-1	CASSFQTSEQFF	TGCGCCAGCAGCTTCCAGACGTCTGAGCAGTTCTTC
few	TRBJ1-1	-	TRBV4-2	CASSQDPSGTEAFF	TGTGCCAGCAGCCAAGATCCCTCAGGTACTGAAGCTTTCTTT
-	TRBJ2-7	-	TRBV18	CASSPQRAYEQYF	TGTGCCAGCTCACCTCAGCGGGCCTACGAGCAGTACTTC
-	TRBJ2-3	-	TRBV5-1	CASSLAHGGVDTQYF	TGCGCCAGCAGCTTGGCCCACGGGGGTGTAGATACGCAGTATTTT
-	TRBJ2-1	-	TRBV29-1	CSVKGFDEQFF	TGCAGCGTTAAGGGGTTCGATGAGCAGTTCTTC
-	TRBJ2-7	TRBD2	TRBV29-1	CSVEGGQTSYEQYF	TGCAGCGTTGAGGGAGGGCAGACCTCCTACGAGCAGTACTTC
-	TRBJ2-3	-	TRBV7-2	CASSRNGDTQYF	TGTGCCAGCAGCAGGAATGGGGATACGCAGTATTTT
-	TRBJ1-4	TRBD1	TRBV28	CASSLLRTGRTNEKLFF	TGTGCCAGCAGTTTATTGAGGACAGGGCGTACTAATGAAAAACTGTTTTTT
once	TRBJ2-7	TRBD1	TRBV6-6	CASSYGQANVYEQYF	TGTGCCAGCAGTTATGGACAGGCTAATGTCTACGAGCAGTACTTC
-	TRBJ1-4	TRBD1	TRBV5-1	CASSLGQGGEKLFF	TGCGCCAGCAGCCTCGGACAGGGTGGTGAAAAACTGTTTTTT
-	TRBJ1-2	-	TRBV29-1	CSASPGSVMTNYGYTF	TGCAGCGCGTCACCCGGGAGCGTCATGACTAACTATGGCTACACCTTC